The 2 T cell receptor beta chains given below trace back to one sample, sequenced in a study of OX40 agonist ivuxolimab in advanced cancers. The library came from the immunoSEQ multiplex PCR assay. TCRdb took over this immuneACCESS table, retaining in-frame rearrangements with V and J assigned. Such tables are incomplete; in checked studies, under half of the missing clones stem from an unresolved V gene, and the remainder is unexplained. The sample data list 70,000 or so clones, and roughly 87% of these were observed just once. The ten biggest clones cover around 2% of the sample. Sequences were derived from CD4+ or CD8+ T cells sorted from blood, sampled in a trial of the OX40 agonist ivuxolimab. Receptor source: an adult with an advanced solid tumor such as melanoma, head and neck, liver or kidney cancer.

This chain links TRBV10-2 with TRBJ2-1; D gene uncertain. The V and J ends lost 2 bases and 6 bases respectively, with 23 bases between them. The CDR3 is 18 amino acids. Germline V gene data show CDR1 as WSHSY and CDR2 as SAAADI. The CDR3 loop is CASSERQTYGWVTNEQFF. CDR3 in DNA: TGCGCCAGCAGTGAGCGTCAGACCTATGGATGGGTCACCAATGAGCAGTTCTTC.

J is TRBJ2-1 and V is TRBV10-3; D is uncertain. CDR1 and CDR2 from the germline V gene are ENHRY and SYGVKD. V gave up 3 bases and J gave up 8 bases, with 8 bases separating them. This CDR3 contains 12 residues. As DNA, the CDR3 is TGTGCCATCAGTGATAACGTACATGAGCAGTTCTTC. It encodes CAISDNVHEQFF.